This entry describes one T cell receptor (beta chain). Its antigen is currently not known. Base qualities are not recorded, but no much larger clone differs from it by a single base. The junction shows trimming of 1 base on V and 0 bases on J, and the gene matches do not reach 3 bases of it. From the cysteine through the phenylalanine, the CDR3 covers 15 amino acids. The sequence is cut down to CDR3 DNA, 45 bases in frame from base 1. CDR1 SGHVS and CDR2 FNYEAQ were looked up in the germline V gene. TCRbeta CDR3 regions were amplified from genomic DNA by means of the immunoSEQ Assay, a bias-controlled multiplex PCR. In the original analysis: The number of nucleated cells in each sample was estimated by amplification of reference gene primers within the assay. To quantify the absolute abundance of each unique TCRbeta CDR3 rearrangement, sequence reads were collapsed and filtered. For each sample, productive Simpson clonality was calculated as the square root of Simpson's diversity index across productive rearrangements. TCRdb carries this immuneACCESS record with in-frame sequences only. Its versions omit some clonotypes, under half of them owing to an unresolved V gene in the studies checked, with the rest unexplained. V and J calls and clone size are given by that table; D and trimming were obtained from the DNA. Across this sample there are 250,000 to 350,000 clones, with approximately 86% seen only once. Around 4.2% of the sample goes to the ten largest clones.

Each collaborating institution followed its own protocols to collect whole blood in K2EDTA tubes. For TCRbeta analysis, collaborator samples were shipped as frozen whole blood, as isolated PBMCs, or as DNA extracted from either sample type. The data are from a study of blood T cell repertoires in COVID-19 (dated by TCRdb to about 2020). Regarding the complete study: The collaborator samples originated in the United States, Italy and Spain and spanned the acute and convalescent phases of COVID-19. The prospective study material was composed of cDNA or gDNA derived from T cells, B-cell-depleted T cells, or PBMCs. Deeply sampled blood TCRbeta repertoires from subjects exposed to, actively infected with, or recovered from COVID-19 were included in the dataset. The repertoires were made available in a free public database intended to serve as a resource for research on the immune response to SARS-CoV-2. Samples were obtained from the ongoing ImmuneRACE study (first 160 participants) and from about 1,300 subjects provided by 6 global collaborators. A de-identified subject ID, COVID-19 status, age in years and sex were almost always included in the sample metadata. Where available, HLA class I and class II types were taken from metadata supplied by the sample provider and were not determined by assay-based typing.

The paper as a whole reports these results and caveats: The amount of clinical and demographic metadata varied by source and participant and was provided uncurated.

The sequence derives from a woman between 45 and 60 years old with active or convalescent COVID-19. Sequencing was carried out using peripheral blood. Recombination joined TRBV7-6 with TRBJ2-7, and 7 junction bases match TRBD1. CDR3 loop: CASSLGPGGSYEQYF. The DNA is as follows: TGTGCCAGCAGCTTAGGCCCAGGGGGCTCCTACGAGCAGTACTTC.